This T cell receptor (beta chain) was profiled in a study of radiation and T cells in renal cell carcinoma. Study-wide results and limits: Baseline intratumoral clonotype presence is unknown without pretreatment biopsies. In blood, top tumor clones expanded by 2 weeks, shrinking by 4.

V was clipped by 1 base and J by 5 bases; unmatched bases: 8. Per the germline V gene, CDR1 is SGHAT and CDR2 is FQNNGV. This CDR3 has 17 residues. Time point meaning: baseline pretreatment blood. Treatment specified: 15 Gy SBRT to primary tumor, nephrectomy 4 weeks later. Radiation-treated patients gave blood at baseline, week 2 and week 4. This renal cell carcinoma was of the clear cell type. With regard to this clone: Its target is unknown.

Libraries were prepared by immunoSEQ multiplex PCR; TCRdb keeps only in-frame clonotypes and omits some of them. The data hold 90,000 to 95,000 clones, with over 65% observed a single time. The chain couples TRBV11-2 to TRBJ2-7, with 13 nucleotides matching TRBD2. The starting material was blood, obtained from a patient whose treatment included radiotherapy and nephrectomy. The TCR was taken from a man in his sixties with renal cell carcinoma. The CDR3 bases are TGTGCCAGCAGCTTAGTTCAGGGACTAGCGGGACACAACGAGCAGTACTTC. This codes for CASSLVQGLAGHNEQYF.